These T cell receptor beta chains were read from a single sample in a study of cytomegalovirus exposure and HLA in healthy donors. The method was immunoSEQ multiplex PCR; TCRdb's version includes in-frame clones alone and lacks a portion of them. Among about 140,000 clones, approximately 78% were seen once, and the ten largest hold 5% to 8%. Sequenced material: PBMCs. Receptors originate from a woman between 40 and 50 years old in good health and CMV-seropositive. Both conserved end residues are part of each CDR3. D genes are given only for firm matches. Clone size, where shown, is once, few, many, or a class for clones that have expanded.

d_call j_call v_call clone_size cdr3_aa cdr3_nt
TRBD2 TRBJ2-7 TRBV10-3 NA CAINPGLGYEQYF TGTGCCATCAACCCGGGACTAGGGTACGAGCAGTACTTC
TRBD1 TRBJ1-2 TRBV5-1 NA CASSLATGVGFGGYTF TGCGCCAGCAGCTTGGCCACAGGGGTTGGTTTTGGTGGCTACACCTTC
TRBD1 TRBJ2-2 TRBV10-3 NA CAISEPGQGVTGELFF TGTGCCATCAGTGAGCCGGGACAGGGGGTCACCGGGGAGCTGTTTTTT
NA TRBJ1-1 TRBV28 NA CASSHREAFF TGTGCCAGCAGTCACAGGGAAGCTTTCTTT
TRBD2 TRBJ2-7 TRBV6-5 NA CASSPRTSGSHEQYF TGTGCCAGCAGTCCCCGGACTAGCGGGAGTCACGAGCAGTACTTC
TRBD1 TRBJ2-4 TRBV5-6 NA CASRVWTGKNIQYF TGTGCCAGCAGGGTCTGGACAGGGAAAAACATTCAGTACTTC
NA TRBJ2-5 TRBV18 NA CASSLGSGGTEETQYF TGTGCCAGCTCACTTGGAAGTGGGGGGACGGAGGAGACCCAGTACTTC
TRBD1 TRBJ1-2 TRBV7-2 NA CASSPPRGRYGYTF TGTGCCAGCAGCCCTCCCAGGGGGAGATATGGCTACACCTTC
TRBD2 TRBJ2-1 TRBV28 NA CASSSSSGSGVDEQFF TGTGCCAGCAGTTCTTCTAGCGGGAGTGGGGTAGATGAGCAGTTCTTC
NA TRBJ2-1 TRBV2 NA CASTRGYNEQFF TGTGCCAGCACCCGGGGCTACAATGAGCAGTTCTTC
NA TRBJ2-7 TRBV27 NA CASSLGGANEQYF TGTGCCAGCAGTTTAGGGGGGGCGAACGAGCAGTACTTC
NA TRBJ2-7 TRBV29-1 NA CSVGTVPYEQYF TGCAGCGTTGGGACAGTCCCCTACGAGCAGTACTTC
TRBD1 TRBJ2-7 TRBV11-2 NA CASSFFPDRANEQYF TGTGCCAGCAGCTTTTTCCCCGACAGGGCTAACGAGCAGTACTTC
TRBD1 TRBJ1-2 TRBV4-2 NA CASSQDRTGGFSAYGYTF TGTGCCAGCAGCCAAGATAGGACAGGGGGCTTTTCCGCTTATGGCTACACCTTC
TRBD1 TRBJ2-7 TRBV27 NA CASTPGQGYEQYF TGTGCCAGCACCCCGGGACAGGGCTACGAGCAGTACTTC
NA TRBJ1-5 TRBV5-4 NA CASSLGGAGNQPQHF TGTGCCAGCAGCTTGGGGGGCGCGGGCAATCAGCCCCAGCATTTT
NA TRBJ2-7 TRBV10-3 NA CAISEGPQLAAGFYEQYF TGTGCCATCAGTGAGGGCCCCCAACTAGCCGCGGGCTTCTACGAGCAGTACTTC
NA TRBJ2-5 TRBV5-1 NA CASSALGGGEETQYF TGCGCCAGCAGCGCCTTAGGCGGGGGCGAAGAGACCCAGTACTTC
NA TRBJ2-3 TRBV25-1 NA CASSEERGSYTDTQYF TGTGCCAGCAGTGAAGAAAGAGGTTCCTACACAGATACGCAGTATTTT
TRBD2 TRBJ2-5 TRBV11-2 NA CASSLGWAGGPEETQYF TGTGCCAGCAGCTTAGGTTGGGCGGGAGGGCCGGAAGAGACCCAGTACTTC
NA TRBJ2-7 TRBV28 NA CASSTSGRVVNEQYF TGTGCCAGCAGTACCAGTGGCAGGGTGGTAAACGAGCAGTACTTC
NA TRBJ2-7 TRBV15 NA CATSKVGHAYEQYF TGTGCCACCAGCAAAGTTGGCCACGCCTACGAGCAGTACTTC
TRBD1 TRBJ1-2 TRBV7-9 NA CASSPYDRGRKGYTF TGTGCCAGCAGCCCTTATGACAGGGGGCGAAAAGGCTACACCTTC
TRBD2 TRBJ2-3 TRBV5-1 NA CASSLAPGLAGGADTQYF TGCGCCAGCAGCTTGGCCCCGGGACTAGCGGGAGGGGCAGATACGCAGTATTTT
NA TRBJ2-1 TRBV5-6 few CASSFWGPEEQFF TGTGCCAGCAGCTTTTGGGGGCCCGAGGAGCAGTTCTTC
TRBD2 TRBJ2-1 TRBV5-1 NA CASRTSGSYNEQFF TGCGCCAGCCGTACTAGCGGCTCCTACAATGAGCAGTTCTTC
NA TRBJ1-4 TRBV18 NA CASSPDSNEKLFF TGTGCCAGCTCACCGGACAGTAATGAAAAACTGTTTTTT
NA TRBJ2-2 TRBV9 NA CASSVAGVHTGELFF TGTGCCAGCAGCGTAGCAGGGGTGCACACCGGGGAGCTGTTTTTT
TRBD2 TRBJ2-1 TRBV14 few CASSHWNKRLADSYNEQFF TGTGCCAGCAGCCACTGGAACAAGAGACTAGCCGACTCCTACAATGAGCAGTTCTTC
TRBD2 TRBJ2-3 TRBV9 NA CASSVGSSGALVDTQYF TGTGCCAGCAGCGTAGGGTCTAGCGGGGCCCTGGTGGATACGCAGTATTTT
TRBD1 TRBJ1-3 TRBV6-1 NA CASSDKLGTGVFSGGNTIYF TGTGCCAGCAGTGATAAGTTGGGGACAGGGGTGTTTTCGGGAGGAAACACCATATATTTT
NA TRBJ1-2 TRBV6-5 NA CASSPDRNYGYTF TGTGCCAGCAGTCCTGACAGGAACTATGGCTACACCTTC
TRBD1 TRBJ2-2 TRBV19 NA CASSRASDRANGELFF TGTGCCAGTAGTCGGGCCTCGGACAGGGCGAACGGGGAGCTGTTTTTT
TRBD2 TRBJ2-2 TRBV5-4 few CASSSQRGADTGELFF TGTGCCAGCAGTTCTCAGCGGGGAGCGGACACCGGGGAGCTGTTTTTT
NA TRBJ2-7 TRBV6-4 NA CASSDSFGGFYEQYF TGTGCCAGCAGTGACTCCTTCGGGGGATTCTACGAGCAGTACTTC
TRBD1 TRBJ1-2 TRBV6-1 NA CASRMGQGPIYGYTF TGTGCCAGCAGGATGGGACAGGGGCCGATTTATGGCTACACCTTC
TRBD2 TRBJ2-5 TRBV6-1 NA CASSEGWGGETQYF TGTGCCAGCAGTGAAGGATGGGGGGGAGAGACCCAGTACTTC
NA TRBJ2-7 TRBV6-5 NA CASSYSLGGEDEQYF TGTGCCAGCAGTTATTCTCTCGGTGGGGAGGACGAGCAGTACTTC
NA TRBJ2-1 TRBV4-2 NA CASSQVSRNEQFF TGTGCCAGCAGCCAAGTGAGTAGAAATGAGCAGTTCTTC
NA TRBJ2-1 TRBV6-4 NA CASSVSGAYNEQFF TGTGCCAGCAGTGTTAGCGGAGCCTACAATGAGCAGTTCTTC
NA TRBJ1-5 TRBV30 NA CAWSSRSERQPQHF TGTGCCTGGAGTTCTCGAAGCGAGAGGCAGCCCCAGCATTTT
TRBD2 TRBJ2-7 TRBV27 NA CASSLGLAAYEQYF TGTGCCAGCAGTTTAGGTCTAGCGGCCTACGAGCAGTACTTC
TRBD2 TRBJ2-3 TRBV7-3 NA CASSFGGRTDTQYF TGTGCCAGCAGCTTCGGCGGGAGGACAGATACGCAGTATTTT
NA TRBJ1-2 TRBV7-2 once CASSFRGGRPSNYGYTF TGTGCCAGCAGCTTTAGAGGTGGCCGGCCGTCTAACTATGGCTACACCTTC
NA TRBJ2-1 TRBV6-5 NA CASSYWPEQFF TGTGCCAGCAGTTACTGGCCAGAGCAGTTCTTC
TRBD1 TRBJ1-1 TRBV5-1 NA CASSVDRGNTEAFF TGCGCCAGCAGCGTGGACAGGGGCAACACTGAAGCTTTCTTT
TRBD1 TRBJ1-4 TRBV28 NA CASLPGQSGKLFF TGTGCCAGTCTACCGGGACAGTCTGGAAAACTGTTTTTT
NA TRBJ2-7 TRBV27 once CASSLFGFPNSYEQYF TGTGCCAGCAGTTTATTCGGGTTCCCCAACTCCTACGAGCAGTACTTC
TRBD2 TRBJ2-3 TRBV2 NA CASKASGPTDTQYF TGTGCCAGCAAGGCTAGCGGTCCCACAGATACGCAGTATTTT
TRBD1 TRBJ2-3 TRBV5-4 NA CASRVTGGGGTDTQYF TGTGCCAGCAGGGTGACAGGGGGTGGTGGAACAGATACGCAGTATTTT
NA TRBJ2-7 TRBV13 NA CASSLSFFGGARGYEQYF TGTGCCAGCAGCTTGTCTTTCTTTGGTGGCGCTCGCGGCTACGAGCAGTACTTC
TRBD1 TRBJ2-6 TRBV28 NA CASSWDRAAGANVLTF TGTGCCAGCTCCTGGGACAGGGCTGCTGGGGCCAACGTCCTGACTTTC
NA TRBJ2-7 TRBV6-5 NA CASRKATGGGFEQYF TGTGCCAGCAGAAAGGCGACGGGAGGGGGCTTCGAGCAGTACTTC
NA TRBJ2-7 TRBV4-1 NA CASSQVREVSYEQYF TGCGCCAGCAGCCAAGTCAGGGAGGTGAGTTACGAGCAGTACTTC
NA TRBJ2-1 TRBV12-1 NA CASTSRTSGRGHEQFF TGTGCCAGCACGAGTAGGACTAGCGGGAGGGGGCATGAGCAGTTCTTC